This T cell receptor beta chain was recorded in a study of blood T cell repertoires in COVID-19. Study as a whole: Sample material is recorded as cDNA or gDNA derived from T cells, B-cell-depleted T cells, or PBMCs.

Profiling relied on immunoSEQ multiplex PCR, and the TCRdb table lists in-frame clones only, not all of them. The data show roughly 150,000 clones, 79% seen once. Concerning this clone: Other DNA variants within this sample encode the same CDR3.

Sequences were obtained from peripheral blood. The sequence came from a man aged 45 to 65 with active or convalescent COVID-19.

The DNA of the CDR3 is TGCAGTGCTAGGAGGGAGACCCAGTACTTC. Amino acids: CSARRETQYF. V gene TRBV20-1 combines with J gene TRBJ2-5; no firm D call. This CDR3 has 10 residues. V shed 3 bases and J shed 5 bases, with 4 bases lying between them. Germline V lookup: CDR1 DFQATT, CDR2 SNEGSKA (reference sequence).